The 28 T cell receptor beta chains presented below share a single source sample, sequenced in a study of blood T cell repertoires in COVID-19. The assay was immunoSEQ multiplex PCR, and TCRdb's table has in-frame clones only and misses some. The repertoire consists of 250,000 to 300,000 clones, with about 86% occurring once and the leading ten covering over 4%. Sequenced sample: PBMCs or T cells enriched from blood (not recorded which). These receptors were collected from a man aged 25-45 years with acute COVID-19.

V gene TRBV24-1 combines with J gene TRBJ2-7; 9 bases fit TRBD2. The CDR3 runs 16 residues. CDR1 is KGHDR, CDR2 SFDVKD, per germline. V was pared by 9 bases and J by 4 bases, with 15 bases of the junction left unmatched. The CDR3 DNA follows: TGTGCCACCCCCCCACGAACGTTGACTAGCGGTTACGAGCAGTACGTC. This translates into CATPPRTLTSGYEQYV.

In this sample, this clone turned up a few times. The chain employs TRBV19 and TRBJ1-4; 7 bases line up with TRBD1. The germline gives CDR1 LNHDA, CDR2 SQIVND (reference sequence). The CDR3 has 14 residues. The ends lost 10 bases at V and 5 bases at J; junction bases unmatched: 10. In DNA, the CDR3 is TGTGCCACCGCAACCGGGACAGCAAATGAAAAACTGTTTTTT. Amino acids: CATATGTANEKLFF.

This clone was recorded once. The CDR3 DNA reads TGTGCCACCGCTACCAACCTAGCGGGAGGCACAGATACGCAGTATTTT. Translation: CATATNLAGGTDTQYF. This chain connects TRBV6-6 to TRBJ2-3, with TRBD2 identical over 10 bases. J lost 1 base, V lost 10 bases, and 11 bases had no gene match. In germline, CDR1 is MNHNY, CDR2 SVGAGI (reference sequence). The CDR3 loop spans 16 amino acids.

This rearrangement joins TRBV4-2 to TRBJ1-5, with a possible D match to TRBD1 (5 bases). Trimming removed 6 bases at V and 6 bases at J, with 9 bases between. Germline V lookup: CDR1 LGHNA, CDR2 YNFKEQ. CDR3 size: 12 residues. The CDR3 spells CASRKDTQPQHF. The CDR3 nucleotides are TGTGCCAGCAGGAAGGACACTCAGCCCCAGCATTTT.

A single count supports this clone. J is TRBJ1-6 and V is TRBV6-5; perhaps TRBD1 as D (6 bases). The CDR3 sequence is 16 residues long. Germline loops: CDR1 MNHEY, CDR2 SVGAGI. Trimming took 0 bases from V and 9 from J, leaving 15 bases between them. CDR3 protein: CASSYSNRGAGSPLHF. As DNA, the CDR3 is TGTGCCAGCAGTTACTCGAATCGGGGGGCAGGTTCACCCCTCCACTTT.

This sequence joins TRBV27 and TRBJ1-2; TRBD1 matches 9 bases. Looked up from germline, CDR1 is MNHEY and CDR2 is SMNVEV (reference sequence). J was trimmed by 8 bases and V by 0 bases; bases with no gene match: 25. The CDR3 loop spans 21 amino acids. The DNA of the CDR3 is TGTGCCAGCAGTTTATCACACCACAGAGGGACAGGGAATCGTAGAGCTTTAGGCTACACCTTC. Translation: CASSLSHHRGTGNRRALGYTF.

The rearrangement links TRBV11-2 to TRBJ2-1, with D unresolved. The germline V gene has CDR1 SGHAT and CDR2 FQNNGV. The length of the CDR3 is 13 residues. V dropped 5 bases and J dropped 9 bases, with 14 bases sitting between them. CDR3 protein: CASSLERLGEQFF. The CDR3 DNA reads as TGTGCCAGCAGCCTTGAGAGGTTGGGTGAGCAGTTCTTC.

The V gene is TRBV24-1, the J gene TRBJ1-5; 7 nucleotides align to TRBD1. Trimming took 4 bases from V and 5 from J; bases not matched to a gene: 7. The CDR3 has 15 residues. CDR1 and CDR2 from the germline V gene are KGHDR and SFDVKD. CDR3 sequence reads: CATSDLQGRDQPQHF. The DNA of the CDR3 is TGTGCCACCAGTGACCTACAGGGGCGGGATCAGCCCCAGCATTTT.

This clone was counted ten times or more. The V call is TRBV5-6, the J call TRBJ1-5; 8 nucleotides line up with TRBD1. The V and J ends lost 1 base and 0 bases, in that order; junction bases with no gene match: 9. The CDR3 consists of 18 residues. Germline loops: CDR1 SGHDT, CDR2 YYEEEE. The CDR3, as DNA: TGTGCCAGCAGCTTGAACAGGGGGTCACAATATAGCAATCAGCCCCAGCATTTT. Its translation: CASSLNRGSQYSNQPQHF.

This rearrangement joins TRBV5-4 to TRBJ2-1, with a possible D match to TRBD1 (7 bases). This CDR3 comprises 15 residues. Trimming took off 1 base at V and 4 bases at J, with 12 bases between the two ends. Per germline, CDR1 SGHNT and CDR2 YYREEE (reference sequence). In DNA form, the CDR3 reads TGTGCCAGCAGCTTGAGGCAGGGGGGTTACAATGAGCAGTTCTTC. Its translation: CASSLRQGGYNEQFF.

The chain joins TRBV19 to TRBJ2-2; 7 nucleotides align to TRBD2. V dropped 6 bases and J dropped 7; count of bases not matched to a gene: 14. Germline V gene lookup returns CDR1 LNHDA and CDR2 SQIVND (reference sequence). This CDR3 region has 16 residues. The CDR3 DNA reads TGTGCCAGTAGCCCCTGGGGAGCGGGGTTAGACGGGGAGCTGTTTTTT. Its translation is CASSPWGAGLDGELFF. Using reference TRBV19 and TRBJ2-2 for the parts outside the CDR3, the full variable domain is DGGITQSPKYLFRKEGQNVTLSCEQNLNHDAMYWYRQDPGQGLRLIYYSQIVNDFQKGDIAEGYSVSREKKESFPLTVTSAQKNPTAFYLCASSPWGAGLDGELFFGEGSRLTVL.

This chain uses TRBV28 with TRBJ2-7, with 10 bases identical to TRBD2. After removal of 3 bases from V and 4 bases from J, the junction contained 9 bases not matched to a gene. Per the germline V gene, CDR1 is MDHEN and CDR2 is SYDVKM. The CDR3 covers 16 residues. The CDR3 DNA sequence: TGTGCCAGCAGTTTCGGACGGACTAGCGGAACTTACGAGCAGTACGTC. This encodes CASSFGRTSGTYEQYV.

The chain recombines TRBV18 with TRBJ1-5; D remains unclear. Germline assignment: CDR1 KGHSH and CDR2 LQKENI. The CDR3 runs to 15 residues. Trimming cost V 3 bases and J 7 bases, with 16 bases left between them. The CDR3 loop reads CASSPPESYSQPQHF. In DNA, the CDR3 is TGTGCCAGCTCACCCCCCGAATCCTACTCCCAGCCCCAGCATTTT. Supplemented by reference TRBV18 and TRBJ1-5, the full variable domain reads NAGVMQNPRHLVRRRGQEARLRCSPMKGHSHVYWYRQLPEEGLKFMVYLQKENIIDESGMPKERFSAEFPKEGPSILRIQQVVRGDSAAYFCASSPPESYSQPQHFGDGTRLSIL.

The chain is built from TRBV6-1 and TRBJ1-5; D is undetermined. V lost 4 bases, J lost 7 bases, and 20 bases lay in between. CDR3 length equals 16 residues. Germline CDR1 reads MNHNS; CDR2 reads SASEGT. CDR3 DNA sequence: TGTGCCAGCAGTGCGGTATCCCCTCCAACTAAACAGCCCCAGCATTTT. Protein sequence: CASSAVSPPTKQPQHF.

V usage is TRBV20-1 and J usage is TRBJ2-5; 8 bases map to TRBD2. Germline loops: CDR1 DFQATT, CDR2 SNEGSKA (reference sequence). The V gene end was trimmed by 4 bases and the J gene end by 5 bases; junction bases not matched to a gene: 12. The CDR3 covers 15 residues. CDR3 amino acids: CSANELRTSYETQYF. CDR3 DNA sequence: TGCAGTGCTAATGAACTTCGGACTAGCTATGAGACCCAGTACTTC.

The V gene is TRBV5-4, the J gene TRBJ2-2, with 7 bases lining up with TRBD1. Germline V lookup: CDR1 SGHNT, CDR2 YYREEE (reference sequence). V gave up 7 bases and J gave up 6 bases; unmatched junction bases: 9. The CDR3 sequence is 14 residues long. The CDR3 here is CASRGQALAGELFF. CDR3 DNA sequence: TGTGCCAGCCGCGGACAGGCTCTGGCCGGGGAGCTGTTTTTT.

The gene calls are TRBV6-5 and TRBJ2-1, with TRBD1 matching over 8 bases. There are 12 residues in the CDR3. Germline loops: CDR1 MNHEY, CDR2 SVGAGI. V shed 6 bases, J shed 7 bases, and the junction held 2 bases outside the gene matches. The DNA for the CDR3 is TGTGCCAGCAGACGACAGGGGAATGAGCAGTTCTTC. Translation: CASRRQGNEQFF.

The chain's CDR3 is CATSRDRWATEAFF. CDR3 sequence (DNA): TGTGCCACCAGCAGAGACAGGTGGGCCACTGAAGCTTTCTTT. The genes are TRBV15 and TRBJ1-1, with D unclear. Trimming shortened V by 0 bases and J by 4 bases, and 9 bases separated the two germline ends. Germline V CDR1 and CDR2: LNHNV, YYDKDF (reference sequence). The CDR3 runs 14 residues.

The chain links TRBV9 to TRBJ1-5; unclear D gene. Trimming took off 0 bases at V and 2 bases at J, with 9 bases between the two ends. The CDR3 has 15 amino acids. CDR1 is SGDLS, CDR2 YYNGEE, per germline. The CDR3 here is CASSVGDSGNQPQHF. Here the CDR3 DNA reads TGTGCCAGCAGCGTAGGTGATAGTGGCAATCAGCCCCAGCATTTT. Complete variable domain (other parts from reference TRBV9 and TRBJ1-5): DSGVTQTPKHLITATGQRVTLRCSPRSGDLSVYWYQQSLDQGLQFLIQYYNGEERAKGNILERFSAQQFPDLHSELNLSSLELGDSALYFCASSVGDSGNQPQHFGDGTRLSIL.

This chain joins TRBV7-6 and TRBJ2-2, with TRBD2 identical over 7 bases. V shed 8 bases, J shed 5 bases, and the junction held 14 bases outside the gene matches. There are 16 residues in the CDR3. CDR1 is SGHVS and CDR2 is FNYEAQ in the germline V gene. The CDR3 DNA sequence: TGTGCCAGCCAGGGTTTGGGCGGGAGCCGTACCGGGGAGCTGTTTTTT. Encoded protein: CASQGLGGSRTGELFF.

The chain links TRBV30 to TRBJ1-2; D gene uncertain. Per germline, CDR1 GTSNPN and CDR2 SVGIG (reference sequence). Deletions cut 3 bases from V and 8 bases from J, with 16 bases between. The CDR3 totals 13 residues. The CDR3 nucleotides are TGTGCCTGGAGGATCCGGGGTTGGGAGGGCTACACCTTC. Translated: CAWRIRGWEGYTF. The variable domain in full, completed from reference TRBV30 and TRBJ1-2, reads SQTIHQWPATLVQPVGSPLSLECTVEGTSNPNLYWYRQAAGRGLQLLFYSVGIGQISSEVPQNLSASRPQDRQFILSSKKLLLSDSGFYLCAWRIRGWEGYTFGSGTRLTVV.

The genes are TRBV9 and TRBJ1-2; D remains ambiguous. This CDR3 comprises 14 residues. Looked up from germline, CDR1 is SGDLS and CDR2 is YYNGEE. V lost 3 bases and J 4 bases, leaving 13 bases between the germline ends. CDR3 protein: CASSGASRGYGYTF. The CDR3 coding sequence is TGTGCCAGCAGCGGGGCATCCCGGGGCTATGGCTACACCTTC.

V is TRBV6-5 and J is TRBJ1-1; the match to TRBD1 covers 7 bases. CDR3 size: 12 residues. Trimming at V came to 2 bases and at J to 11 bases, leaving 5 bases not matched to a gene. Germline assignment: CDR1 MNHEY and CDR2 SVGAGI. The CDR3 here is CASSYDRATAFF. CDR3 in DNA: TGTGCCAGCAGTTACGACAGGGCGACGGCTTTCTTT.

This clone showed up just a few times. The chain employs TRBV18 and TRBJ2-1; D uncertain. There are 12 residues in the CDR3. V was clipped by 2 bases and J by 6 bases, with 5 bases between them. The germline V gene has CDR1 KGHSH and CDR2 LQKENI. The CDR3 loop is CASSPAGNEQFF. CDR3 coding DNA: TGTGCCAGCTCACCAGCCGGCAATGAGCAGTTCTTC.

V gene TRBV3-1 (or the pseudogene TRBV3-2) combines with J gene TRBJ2-2, with D perhaps matching TRBD1 (6 bases). Germline values: CDR1 LGHDT, CDR2 YNNKEL (reference sequence). V was pared by 3 bases and J by 4 bases, with 15 bases between. The CDR3 sequence is 16 residues long. The CDR3 here is CASSQSGRGGTGELFF. CDR3 nucleotide sequence: TGTGCCAGCAGCCAGAGTGGCAGGGGCGGCACCGGGGAGCTGTTTTTT.

The V and J genes are TRBV9 and TRBJ2-1, with a tentative D call TRBD2 (5 bases). V was shortened by 1 base and J by 9 bases, with 11 bases between the two germline ends. There are 13 residues in the CDR3. Per germline, CDR1 SGDLS and CDR2 YYNGEE. CDR3 amino acids: CASSVSGGSEQFF. In DNA form, the CDR3 reads TGTGCCAGCAGCGTATCCGGTGGGAGTGAGCAGTTCTTC.

The genes are TRBV6-5 and TRBJ1-2; 8 bases agree with TRBD1. The CDR3 length is 13 residues. Germline V gene lookup returns CDR1 MNHEY and CDR2 SVGAGI. Germline trimming cut 2 bases from V and 14 bases from J; bases unmatched to any gene: 10. The CDR3, as DNA: TGTGCCAGCAGTTACCCTGGGACAGGTTTAAGGACCTTC. Its protein product is CASSYPGTGLRTF.

This rearrangement joins TRBV7-2 to TRBJ2-5; TRBD2 might be the D (5 bases). Deletions cut 6 bases from V and 3 bases from J, with 11 bases between. Germline assignment: CDR1 SGHTA and CDR2 FQGNSA. This CDR3 region has 13 residues. The CDR3 sequence is CASRSRAEETQYF. The CDR3 bases are TGTGCCAGCAGATCTCGAGCGGAAGAGACCCAGTACTTC.